This T cell receptor (beta chain) was sequenced during a study of blood T cells in healthy people across ages (dated by TCRdb to the mid-2010s). For context, the study as a whole: In model experiments, roughly one uniquely barcoded TCR beta cDNA molecule per two T cells was captured by template switching. For two donors (one aged 18 to 29 and one aged 80 or older), the study analyzed two additional independent replicas of 1 million unique cDNA reads from the same blood draw. The study measured age-related changes in TCR beta repertoire diversity using deep sequencing normalized with unique cDNA molecular identifiers. Four age groups were formed from the donors: young (average about 15 years), middle-aged (less than 40), aged (approximately 60) and long-lived (82).

A word on this clonotype: Its specific antigen is unknown. No much larger clone is present one base from it, and per-base qualities are unavailable.

Libraries were prepared through 5' RACE. TCRdb lists the instrument as Illumina HiSeq 2500. A second PCR of roughly 7 to 11 cycles was performed with a sample-barcoded 5' primer and a J-beta primer mix. A unique molecular identifier was introduced onto each TCR beta cDNA molecule by a template-switch 5' adaptor carrying 12 random nucleotides. Each sample yielded at least 3 million CDR3-containing paired-end reads. The Mint cDNA synthesis kit, primed by a TRBC-specific oligonucleotide, was used to synthesize first-strand cDNA from all RNA. Following uracil-DNA glycosylase treatment, all cDNA underwent a first 18-cycle PCR with the universal primers M1SS and BC2_uni_R. As for how the authors treated the data: For normalization, 1 million high-quality reads were randomly selected from each sample, with every read carrying a distinct molecular identifier. Reads with shared molecular identifiers were discarded instead of being binned into consensus sequences. CDR3 identification, clonotype clustering and error correction used MiTCR with a Q25 quality threshold and the strictest error-elimination algorithm. Lower-bound total TCR beta diversity was estimated with a nonparametric unseen species model using Euler transformation. TCRdb applied fastp at Q25 and MiXCR to the public reads, then kept only in-frame beta chains. Rows merge per CDR3 protein into single entries with the most common DNA and genes. The authors' filters were not applied to this entry. For this sample the table gives 800,000 or so distinct CDR3 sequences, of which 25% were detected only once. The ten largest clonotypes hold approximately 4% of the sample.

Systemically healthy Caucasian individuals from Russia, around 39 in total and aged about 6 to 95 years, were included as donors. Each donor gave ten milliliters of peripheral blood, collected into EDTA-treated Vacutainer tubes. Ficoll-Paque density-gradient centrifugation was used to isolate PBMCs, with at least 6.5 million per sample. Total RNA was extracted from PBMCs with Trizol reagent, with at least 5.5 micrograms obtained per sample. For every donor, flow cytometry on a PBMC aliquot measured the percentage of naive CD45RAhigh/CD27high T cells. Summary of the overall study and its limitations: Donor CMV infection status was unknown, potentially confounding age-related changes in expanded clonotypes. A strong correlation was found between observed TCR beta diversity and the percentage of naive T cells measured by flow cytometry. Compared with the aged group, more naive CD4+ T cells, fewer expanded clones and increased TCR diversity were shown by the long-lived group, suggesting age selection. Observed TCR beta diversity per million T cells fell roughly linearly with age, and a significant reduction was already apparent by age around 44. Total diversity estimates from one million sequenced T cells were considered lower bounds and underestimates. Conclusive comparison of naive and antigen-experienced compartments was prevented by the profiling of bulk unsorted PBMCs.

These data were likewise used in another study, on T cells of mothers and their children. As the second paper documents: Nine systemically healthy Caucasian individuals, comprising three mothers and their six children, were included as donors. cDNA synthesis consumed the entire amount of extracted RNA, loaded at about 1.5 ug RNA in each 15 ul reaction. Sample barcodes and 2-4 random nucleotides were added via the M1S primer in the second PCR. Over 9 million TCR beta CDR3 reads came from each mother, compared with some 3 million reads from each child. In both related and unrelated pairs, thymic selection shapes the output of TCR recombination in a similar way, with inherited differences having only a minor effect. Normalized repertoire overlap was always slightly but never significantly higher in related than unrelated mother-child pairs. With a sensitivity of about 100 clones per million clonotypes, no persistent microchimeric T cell clones were detected. The study used deep NGS to compare TCR beta repertoires of mothers and children, seeking features distinguishing related mother-child pairs from unrelated individuals. On average, the children were roughly 10 +/- 4 years old, while the mothers were 40 +/- 4 years old. After adapter ligation with NEBNext reagents, the libraries were sequenced on Illumina HiSeq 2000 with 100+100 nt paired-end reads. To prevent cross-contamination, the mother and child libraries were prepared one month apart and sequenced in separate runs. For each donor, somewhere between roughly 450,000 and 2,100,000 distinct TCR beta clonotypes were identified. Naive TCR beta clonotypes were estimated from low-frequency clonotypes matched to each donor's FACS-determined naive share, without sorting.

The TCR originated in a boy aged 5 to 17 in good health. Sequenced sample: blood.

The base sequence is TGTGCCACCAGATTGGCCGGACAGACCACTGAAGCTTTCTTT. This sequence encodes CATRLAGQTTEAFF. Rearrangement joined TRBV15 to TRBJ1-1; TRBD1 might be the D gene, on 6 matching bases. The junction carries 15 bases between V and J, which are trimmed by 6 bases and 4 bases respectively. From the cysteine through the phenylalanine, the CDR3 covers 14 amino acids. Just CDR3 DNA is preserved here, 42 bases in frame from base 1. Reading the germline V gene (reference sequence) gives CDR1 LNHNV and CDR2 YYDKDF.